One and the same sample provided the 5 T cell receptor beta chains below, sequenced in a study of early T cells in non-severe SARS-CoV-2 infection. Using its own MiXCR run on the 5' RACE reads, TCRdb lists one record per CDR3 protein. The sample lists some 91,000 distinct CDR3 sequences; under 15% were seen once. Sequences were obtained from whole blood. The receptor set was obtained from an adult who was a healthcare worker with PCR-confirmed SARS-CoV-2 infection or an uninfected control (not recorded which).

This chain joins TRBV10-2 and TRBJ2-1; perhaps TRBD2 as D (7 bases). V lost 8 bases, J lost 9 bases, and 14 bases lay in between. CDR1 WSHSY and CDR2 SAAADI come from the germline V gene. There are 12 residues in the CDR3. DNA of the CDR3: TGCGCCAGCCGGGCGGGGGCAGCTGAGCAGTTCTTC. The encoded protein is CASRAGAAEQFF.

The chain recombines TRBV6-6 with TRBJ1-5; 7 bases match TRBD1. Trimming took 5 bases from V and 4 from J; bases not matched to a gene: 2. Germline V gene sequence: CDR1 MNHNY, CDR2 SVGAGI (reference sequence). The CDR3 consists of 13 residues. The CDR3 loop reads CASSPTGNQPQHF. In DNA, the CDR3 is TGTGCCAGCAGTCCGACAGGGAATCAGCCCCAGCATTTT.

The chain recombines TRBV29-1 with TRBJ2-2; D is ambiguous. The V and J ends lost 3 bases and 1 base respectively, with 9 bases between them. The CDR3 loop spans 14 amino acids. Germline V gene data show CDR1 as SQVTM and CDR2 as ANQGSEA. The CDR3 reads CSVDLGKNTGELFF. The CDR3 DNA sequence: TGCAGCGTTGACCTGGGAAAGAACACCGGGGAGCTGTTTTTT.

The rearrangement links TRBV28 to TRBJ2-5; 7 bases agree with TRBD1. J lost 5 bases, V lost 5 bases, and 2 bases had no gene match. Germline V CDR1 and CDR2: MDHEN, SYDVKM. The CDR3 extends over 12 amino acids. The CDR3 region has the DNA TGTGCCAGCAGTGACAGGGTTGAGACCCAGTACTTC. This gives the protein CASSDRVETQYF.

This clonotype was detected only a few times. CDR3 sequence: CASSLTGGDGYTF. The CDR3 DNA reads TGTGCCAGCAGCTTAACCGGAGGCGATGGCTACACCTTC. This chain uses TRBV7-9 with TRBJ1-2; D is unclear. V lost 2 bases and J lost 6, with 10 bases in between. This CDR3 is built from 13 residues. Looked up from germline, CDR1 is SEHNR and CDR2 is FQNEAQ (reference sequence).